This T cell receptor beta chain was captured by sequencing in a study of cytomegalovirus exposure and HLA in healthy donors. Across the whole study: From donors who were HLA-typed, an early data release held 75 million to 85 million unique TCRs. Study findings and constraints: As a later analysis showed, a missense DCLRE1C variant was linked to trimming of TCR beta V- and J-genes.

Concerning this clone itself: The antigen remains undetermined.

PCR was performed using 60 Vbeta and 13 Jbeta primers. Only in-frame clones appear in the TCRdb table, and some are missing; sequencing was by immunoSEQ multiplex PCR. The table lists 75,000 to 100,000 clones, 55% to 75% of them singletons. The sample comprised PBMCs. The sequence came from a man aged 55 to 70 in good health and CMV-seronegative.

Here the CDR3 DNA reads TGTGCCAGCAGTTTGCAGATTACCTACGAGCAGTACTTC. Translating gives CASSLQITYEQYF. The rearrangement links TRBV27 to TRBJ2-7; D is ambiguous. CDR1 is MNHEY and CDR2 is SMNVEV in the germline V gene (reference sequence). This CDR3 region has 13 residues. Trimming cost V 3 bases and J 2 bases, with 8 bases left between them.